This paragraph reports one T cell receptor beta chain. J lost 0 bases, V lost 5 bases, and 3 bases had no gene match. Germline loops: CDR1 LNHDA, CDR2 SQIVND (reference sequence). CDR3 size: 14 residues. These data belong to a study of blood T cell repertoires in COVID-19. Study summary: The United States, Italy and Spain provided the acute and convalescent COVID-19 samples.

Original handling: Amplification with reference gene primers provided the estimates of nucleated cell counts. Using immunoSEQ multiplex PCR, the repertoire was profiled, and TCRdb retains in-frame clones only, with some absent. The V and J calls and clone size are taken from that table; D and trimming were inferred from the DNA. In the table there are over 40,000 clones, 84% of which are singletons. The TCR originated in a human donor in a cohort sampled during active COVID-19. The gene calls are TRBV19 and TRBJ2-7, with TRBD2 matching over 8 bases. The sequenced material came from peripheral blood. CDR3 residues: CASSEREPSYEQYF. CDR3 nucleotides: TGTGCCAGTAGTGAGCGGGAGCCCTCCTACGAGCAGTACTTC.